These 6 T cell receptor beta chains share one sample of origin, sequenced in a study of control samples from healthy donors and cancer patients. Repertoires were generated with immunoSEQ multiplex PCR, while TCRdb's copy carries only in-frame clones and drops some. The sample includes around 30,000 clones, around 94% of them seen just once. The sample comprised blood. These receptor sequences come from a man aged 60 to 75 in good health.

The chain combines TRBV6-6 with TRBJ1-5; no clear D. The germline CDR1 and CDR2 sequences are MNHNY and SVGAGI (reference sequence). V lost 2 bases, J lost 8 bases, and 7 bases lay in between. The CDR3 extends over 12 amino acids. The DNA of the CDR3 is TGTGCCAGCAGTTACGGTGGGAAGCCCCAGCATTTT. It codes for CASSYGGKPQHF.

The chain links TRBV15 to TRBJ2-5; D gene unclear. Deletions cut 1 base from V and 5 bases from J, with 5 bases between. The V gene's germline CDR1 is LNHNV and CDR2 YYDKDF (reference sequence). This CDR3 spans 12 amino acids. DNA for the CDR3: TGTGCCACCAGCAGAGCTAAGGAGACCCAGTACTTC. Translation: CATSRAKETQYF.

This rearrangement joins TRBV6-5 to TRBJ1-1; D gene uncertain. The germline gives CDR1 MNHEY, CDR2 SVGAGI. The V end lost 6 bases, the J end lost 8 bases, and 7 bases lay between the germline ends. This CDR3 has 10 amino acids. The CDR3 loop is CASRFKEAFF. The CDR3 DNA follows: TGTGCCAGCAGGTTTAAAGAAGCTTTCTTT.

V and J are TRBV6-6 and TRBJ1-5; D is uncertain. V lost 2 bases and J lost 0, with 5 bases in between. Per the germline V gene, CDR1 is MNHNY and CDR2 is SVGAGI (reference sequence). The CDR3 sequence is 14 residues long. The CDR3 DNA sequence: TGTGCCAGCAGTTACGTGAATAGCAATCAGCCCCAGCATTTT. It specifies CASSYVNSNQPQHF.

Here the CDR3 reads CASRVTGTGTNTEAFF. DNA of the CDR3: TGTGCCAGCAGGGTCACCGGGACAGGCACGAACACTGAAGCTTTCTTT. The chain recombines TRBV11-2 with TRBJ1-1, with 8 positions matching TRBD1. The V and J ends lost 6 bases and 1 base, in that order; junction bases with no gene match: 10. The CDR3 has 16 amino acids. Germline-derived CDR1 and CDR2 are SGHAT and FQNNGV.

The chain combines TRBV3-1 (or the pseudogene TRBV3-2) with TRBJ2-1; the match to TRBD2 covers 13 bases. Germline V gene lookup returns CDR1 LGHDT and CDR2 YNNKEL (reference sequence). The CDR3 runs to 15 residues. The V and J ends lost 4 bases and 4 bases, in that order; junction bases with no gene match: 1. CDR3 sequence reads: CASSRLAGGYNEQFF. In DNA, the CDR3 is TGTGCCAGCAGCCGACTAGCGGGGGGTTACAATGAGCAGTTCTTC.